A selection of T cell receptor beta chains follows, all from one sample in a study of cytomegalovirus exposure and HLA in healthy donors. Profiling relied on immunoSEQ multiplex PCR, and the TCRdb table lists in-frame clones only, not all of them. The sample holds 150,000 to 200,000 clones, around nine tenths seen once. Sequencing used PBMCs. The receptors come from a woman aged 18 to 35 in good health and CMV-seronegative. Both conserved end residues are part of each CDR3. The D gene is left open where the match is weak. The size of a clone is reported for some rows only, either as once, few or many, or as a class for expanded clones.

V,D,size,J,length,DNA,CDR3
TRBV27,.,.,TRBJ2-5,14,TGTGCCAGCAGTCCGGAGGGGGGGGTGGAGACCCAGTACTTC,CASSPEGGVETQYF
TRBV7-2,TRBD1,.,TRBJ2-1,16,TGTGCCAGCAGCTTAGGGGGGACAGGGGTATACAATGAGCAGTTCTTC,CASSLGGTGVYNEQFF
TRBV4-1,.,.,TRBJ2-1,15,TGCGCCAGCAGCTATCCCGGGACACTATACAATGAGCAGTTCTTC,CASSYPGTLYNEQFF
TRBV28,TRBD1,.,TRBJ1-2,12,TGTGCCAGCAGTCTAAAGACAGGGGGCTACACCTTC,CASSLKTGGYTF
TRBV2,.,.,TRBJ1-5,14,TGTGCCAGCAGACGGGTTTTTAGCAATCAGCCCCAGCATTTT,CASRRVFSNQPQHF
TRBV15,.,.,TRBJ2-1,18,TGTGCCACCAGCAGAGTGCTCGGGGGTCAAACTTCCTACAATGAGCAGTTCTTC,CATSRVLGGQTSYNEQFF
TRBV5-1,.,once,TRBJ2-3,12,TGCGCCTCCGGAGACCCCACAGATACGCAGTATTTT,CASGDPTDTQYF
TRBV7-9,TRBD2,.,TRBJ2-1,15,TGTGCCAGCAGCTTACGCCGTGGGACTATCGGTGAGCAGTTCTTC,CASSLRRGTIGEQFF
TRBV5-1,TRBD1,.,TRBJ1-3,14,TGCGCCAGCAGCCGAGGGGGCGCAGGAAACACCATATATTTT,CASSRGGAGNTIYF
TRBV4-2,.,.,TRBJ2-2,16,TGTGCCAGCAGCCAAGATAGGAATAGCAGAGCCGGGGAGCTGTTTTTT,CASSQDRNSRAGELFF
TRBV9,.,.,TRBJ1-1,12,TGTGCCAGCAGCGTTCCCAGGGCTGAAGCTTTCTTT,CASSVPRAEAFF
TRBV4-3,.,.,TRBJ2-7,14,TGCGCCAGCAGCCAAGCAGACTTGGGTGTCGGGCAGTACTTC,CASSQADLGVGQYF
TRBV7-7,TRBD1,.,TRBJ2-1,15,TGTGCTAGCAGCTTGGGGACAGGACCCTACAATGAGCAGTTCTTC,CASSLGTGPYNEQFF
TRBV30,.,.,TRBJ1-6,15,TGTGCCTGGAGTACCCGAGCAGCGTATAATTCACCCCTCCACTTT,CAWSTRAAYNSPLHF
TRBV11-3,.,few,TRBJ2-7,15,TGTGCCAGCAGCCTGCGCCCGACTCACTCCTACGAGCAGTACTTC,CASSLRPTHSYEQYF
TRBV7-2,.,.,TRBJ2-5,14,TGTGCCAGCAGCCCCACCAGGGGGAGGGAGACCCAGTACTTC,CASSPTRGRETQYF
TRBV2,TRBD2,.,TRBJ2-1,15,TGTGCCAGCAGGTTTAGCGGGGGGGCCTACAATGAGCAGTTCTTC,CASRFSGGAYNEQFF
TRBV6-4,TRBD2,.,TRBJ2-3,20,TGTGCCAGCGTGATTTGCGGGACTGGCGGGAGGGCCCCACAAGCAGATACGCAGTATTTT,CASVICGTGGRAPQADTQYF
TRBV25-1,.,.,TRBJ2-1,17,TGTGCCAGCAGTGAATCCCTCTTGGGGGCAACCCACAATGAGCAGTTCTTC,CASSESLLGATHNEQFF
TRBV7-9,TRBD1,.,TRBJ1-2,12,TGTGCCAGCAGCCCCACAGGGGCTGGCTACACCTTC,CASSPTGAGYTF
TRBV5-1,.,.,TRBJ1-1,17,TGCGCCAGCAGCTTGGGGGCAGGTCCTAATTCACACACTGAAGCTTTCTTT,CASSLGAGPNSHTEAFF
TRBV6-1,TRBD1,.,TRBJ1-1,15,TGTGCCAGCAGGACCGTCGACAGGGTAACCACTGAAGCTTTCTTT,CASRTVDRVTTEAFF
TRBV18,TRBD1,once,TRBJ2-7,16,TGTGCCAGCTCACCACCGCTGGGACAGCTGAACTACGAGCAGTACTTC,CASSPPLGQLNYEQYF
TRBV7-2,TRBD1,.,TRBJ2-7,17,TGTGCCAGCAGCTTAAGAGCTCGCGGGACAGGGGAACGTGGGCAGTACTTC,CASSLRARGTGERGQYF
TRBV18,TRBD1,.,TRBJ1-1,17,TGTGCCAGCTCATCAGGCGGGACAGGGGGCGGATGGACTGAAGCTTTCTTT,CASSSGGTGGGWTEAFF
TRBV15,.,.,TRBJ1-5,15,TGTGCCACCAGCAGAGGAGGGATCAAGGATCAGCCCCAGCATTTT,CATSRGGIKDQPQHF
TRBV5-4,TRBD2,.,TRBJ2-3,16,TGTGCCAGCAGCTTGCGGCGGGGGGCAGTCACAGATACGCAGTATTTT,CASSLRRGAVTDTQYF
TRBV7-9,TRBD2,.,TRBJ2-1,16,TGTTCCAGCAGCTTAAGGCCTAGCGGGAGTAGTAATGAGCAGTTCTTC,CSSSLRPSGSSNEQFF
TRBV10-3,TRBD1,.,TRBJ1-2,15,TGTGCCATCAGTGACTTCCCGGGACAGCCATATGGCTACACCTTC,CAISDFPGQPYGYTF
TRBV6-5,TRBD1,.,TRBJ1-2,15,TGTGCCAGCAGTCTCAGGACAGGGGAAGGGTATGGCTACACCTTC,CASSLRTGEGYGYTF
TRBV10-3,TRBD1,.,TRBJ2-7,14,TGTGCCATCAGGGGAACAGGGGGCTCGGGCGAGCAGTACTTC,CAIRGTGGSGEQYF
TRBV30,.,.,TRBJ2-7,17,TGTGCCTGGAGTGTACCTGGACAGCCTACATCCCCCTACGAGCAGTACTTC,CAWSVPGQPTSPYEQYF
TRBV18,.,.,TRBJ1-1,15,TGTGCCAGCTCACCACTTCGAGGGGGGAACACTGAAGCTTTCTTT,CASSPLRGGNTEAFF
TRBV5-1,.,.,TRBJ2-5,13,TGCGCCAGCAGCTTGGTCGGTGAAGAGACCCAGTACTTC,CASSLVGEETQYF
TRBV19,TRBD1,.,TRBJ1-1,14,TGTGCCAGTAGTATACTTACAGGGGGCACTGAAGCTTTCTTT,CASSILTGGTEAFF
TRBV11-3,.,few,TRBJ2-5,17,TGTGCCAGCAGCTTAAGCCGCGGCAGGGGATACCAAGAGACCCAGTACTTC,CASSLSRGRGYQETQYF
TRBV21-1,.,.,TRBJ1-4,16,TGTGCCAGTACATATCGGGACAGGGAGTTTTTTGGAAAACTGTTTTTT,CASTYRDREFFGKLFF
TRBV4-3,.,.,TRBJ1-6,16,TGCGCCAGCAGCCAAGTTCGGGGGGAATATAATTCACCCCTCCACTTT,CASSQVRGEYNSPLHF
TRBV5-4,TRBD2,.,TRBJ2-1,12,TGTGCCAGCAGTCCGGGGGGGAATGAGCAGTTCTTC,CASSPGGNEQFF
TRBV28,TRBD1,.,TRBJ1-5,14,TGTGCCAGCAGTTCCGTACAGGGGACCCAGCCCCAGCATTTT,CASSSVQGTQPQHF
TRBV11-2,.,once,TRBJ2-3,15,TGTGCCAGCAGCTTAGTTGCGGTTAGCACAGATACGCAGTATTTT,CASSLVAVSTDTQYF
TRBV4-1,TRBD2,.,TRBJ2-2,17,TGCGCCAGCAGCCGCGGACTAGCGGGGAACAACACCGGGGAGCTGTTTTTT,CASSRGLAGNNTGELFF
TRBV6-1,TRBD1,few,TRBJ2-3,14,TGTGCCAGCAGCGAGACAGGGTATCGAGATACGCAGTATTTT,CASSETGYRDTQYF
TRBV7-8,.,.,TRBJ2-1,11,TGTGCCAGCAGCTTCAGGGATGAGCAGTTCTTC,CASSFRDEQFF
TRBV4-1,TRBD1,.,TRBJ1-2,15,TGCGCCAGCAGTCACGGACAGGTCAACGCCTATGGCTACACCTTC,CASSHGQVNAYGYTF
TRBV29-1,TRBD1,.,TRBJ2-5,14,TGCAGCGTTGGATCGACAGGGAACCAAGAGACCCAGTACTTC,CSVGSTGNQETQYF
TRBV12-5,TRBD2,.,TRBJ2-1,16,TGTGCTAGTGGTTTGGTGGTACTAGCGGGGACCAATGAGCAGTTCTTC,CASGLVVLAGTNEQFF
TRBV5-8,.,.,TRBJ1-1,15,TGTGCCAGCAGCTCCCCGTCAGAGGGTCGGCCTGAAGCTTTCTTT,CASSSPSEGRPEAFF
TRBV5-1,.,.,TRBJ1-6,14,TGCGCCAGCAGCATAGGGACAATAGGTTCACCCCTCCACTTT,CASSIGTIGSPLHF
TRBV10-2,TRBD2,.,TRBJ2-3,16,TGCGCCAGCAGTCCAGCGGTTAGCGGGGGCACAGATACGCAGTATTTT,CASSPAVSGGTDTQYF
TRBV28,.,.,TRBJ1-5,12,TGTGCCAGCAGTTTATTAAATCAGCCCCAGCATTTT,CASSLLNQPQHF
TRBV5-4,.,once,TRBJ2-1,13,TGTGCCAGCAGCTTGCTAGCATGGAATGAGCAGTTCTTC,CASSLLAWNEQFF
TRBV11-2,.,.,TRBJ1-1,14,TGTGCCAGCAGCTTAGCGGCCCAGGTTACTGAAGCTTTCTTT,CASSLAAQVTEAFF